This paragraph reports one TCR beta chain. What it binds is not known. The data were produced by immunoSEQ multiplex PCR, yet TCRdb's version contains in-frame clones alone and is incomplete. The sample includes about 2.3 million clones, around 92% of them seen just once. CDR3 length equals 13 residues. This specimen belongs to a study of shared clonotypes between healthy human individuals. Study conclusions and caveats: Only a few donors were included, so the genetic and exposure-history diversity represented was limited. Sequencing of the sorted subsets was shown by rarefaction to be incomplete despite large depth.

The receptor was isolated from a man between 18 and 29 years old in good health. Some clones in this sample may be carry-over from other donors' samples. The chain is built from TRBV12-1 and TRBJ1-5; TRBD1, the table's D call, was not compared with the DNA. TRBV12-1 is marked as a pseudogene. The sample consisted of naive CD4+ T cells from PBMCs. Subset described: CD45RA+ positively selected. Here the CDR3 DNA reads TGTGCCAGCAGCCCACAGCAGAATCAGCCCCAGCATTTT. Protein product: CASSPQQNQPQHF.